Listed here are 19 T cell receptor beta chains from one sample, sequenced in a study of early T cells in non-severe SARS-CoV-2 infection. MiXCR was run by TCRdb on the 5' RACE reads, yielding one entry per CDR3 protein. This sample has about 69,000 distinct CDR3 sequences, with approximately 9.5% found just once. Sequenced input: whole blood. All receptors come from an adult who was a healthcare worker with PCR-confirmed SARS-CoV-2 infection or an uninfected control (not recorded which).

This clonotype turned up a few times. The CDR3 region has the DNA TGTGCCAGCACTCCGAGGGGACCGAGATTCAATGAGCAGTTCTTC. It specifies CASTPRGPRFNEQFF. The rearrangement links TRBV7-9 to TRBJ2-1, with D possibly being TRBD1 or TRBD2 (5 bases each). V dropped 7 bases and J dropped 6 bases, with 19 bases sitting between them. This CDR3 region has 15 residues. Germline loops: CDR1 SEHNR, CDR2 FQNEAQ (reference sequence).

The chain uses TRBV7-2 and TRBJ2-3; possible D gene TRBD1, 5 bases. The CDR3 sequence is 19 residues long. CDR1 and CDR2 (germline): SGHTA, FQGNSA. Trimming stripped 1 base from V and 6 bases from J, with 26 bases between. The CDR3 is CASSLVGTPSRAGADTQYF. The CDR3 coding sequence is TGTGCCAGCAGCTTAGTAGGAACCCCGTCGCGCGCTGGGGCTGATACGCAGTATTTT.

This clonotype was seen many times. J is TRBJ2-7 and V is TRBV6-1, with 9 bases aligning to TRBD2. Germline values: CDR1 MNHNS, CDR2 SASEGT. The V gene end was trimmed by 4 bases and the J gene end by 2 bases; junction bases not matched to a gene: 12. There are 17 residues in the CDR3. For the CDR3, the DNA is TGTGCCAGCAGTGCTCTCTCGCGGGGGGGCTGGACCTACGAGCAGTACTTC. Its translation is CASSALSRGGWTYEQYF.

This rearrangement joins TRBV29-1 to TRBJ1-3; D is unclear. The CDR3 length is 14 residues. Trimming pared 0 bases from V and 0 bases from J, leaving 6 bases between. Looked up from germline, CDR1 is SQVTM and CDR2 is ANQGSEA. In DNA form, the CDR3 reads TGCAGCGTTGAAGAGGGCAGCTCTGGAAACACCATATATTTT. Translating gives CSVEEGSSGNTIYF.

This clonotype was counted a few times. The genes are TRBV4-1 and TRBJ1-6; D uncertain. Per the germline V gene, CDR1 is MGHRA and CDR2 is YSYEKL. The CDR3 has 13 amino acids. V shed 1 base and J shed 10 bases, with 8 bases lying between them. As DNA, the CDR3 is TGCGCCAGCAGCCAAGTGCTCACCTCACCCCTCCACTTT. Its translation is CASSQVLTSPLHF.

The chain couples TRBV5-1 to TRBJ1-1; D is unclear. Trimming took off 2 bases at V and 2 bases at J, with 7 bases between the two ends. The CDR3 consists of 13 residues. Germline assignment: CDR1 SGHRS and CDR2 YFSETQ. The CDR3 coding sequence is TGCGCCAGCAGCTTCTCTACCAACACTGAAGCTTTCTTT. Its protein is CASSFSTNTEAFF.

V and J are TRBV5-8 and TRBJ2-3, with D unclear. The CDR3 has 15 residues. Germline lookup yields CDR1 SGHTS and CDR2 YDEGEE. Trimming stripped 0 bases from V and 3 bases from J, with 11 bases between. The CDR3 sequence is CASSLALVITDTQYF. The CDR3 coding sequence is TGTGCCAGCAGCTTGGCTCTAGTAATTACAGATACGCAGTATTTT.

This clonotype was counted only a few times. The V gene is TRBV5-6, the J gene TRBJ2-7; 12 nucleotides agree with TRBD2. This CDR3 spans 12 amino acids. Trimming at V came to 6 bases and at J to 12 bases, leaving 7 bases not matched to a gene. Germline CDR1 SGHDT, CDR2 YYEEEE. Written as DNA, the CDR3 is TGTGCCAGCAATGGACTAGCGGGATTTCCGTACTTC. Residues: CASNGLAGFPYF. The full variable domain, rest sourced from reference TRBV5-6 and TRBJ2-7, is DAGVTQSPTHLIKTRGQQVTLRCSPKSGHDTVSWYQQALGQGPQFIFQYYEEEERQRGNFPDRFSGHQFPNYSSELNVNALLLGDSALYLCASNGLAGFPYFGPGTRLTVT.

This chain joins TRBV13 and TRBJ2-7; D is possibly TRBD2 (6 bases). Germline CDR1 is PRHDT and CDR2 is FYEKMQ (reference sequence). There are 15 residues in the CDR3. V dropped 5 bases and J dropped 11 bases, with 25 bases sitting between them. This chain's CDR3 is CASSPRGTDPFVEYF. Written as DNA, the CDR3 is TGTGCCAGCAGCCCACGCGGGACTGACCCTTTTGTAGAGTACTTC.

This clonotype was observed a few times. V and J are TRBV11-2 and TRBJ1-1, with 9 bases matching TRBD1. The length of the CDR3 is 15 residues. The V gene end was trimmed by 2 bases and the J gene end by 7 bases; junction bases not matched to a gene: 8. In germline, CDR1 is SGHAT, CDR2 FQNNGV. CDR3 nucleotide sequence: TGTGCCAGCAGCTTAAACAGGGGGCAGGGTGTTGAAGCTTTCTTT. It specifies CASSLNRGQGVEAFF.

The table lists this clonotype with many counts. This chain links TRBV5-4 with TRBJ2-2; D may match TRBD1 or TRBD2 (5 bases each). V lost 3 bases and J lost 6, with 6 bases in between. In germline, CDR1 is SGHNT, CDR2 YYREEE (reference sequence). The CDR3 is 12 residues long. This chain's CDR3 is CASSWDAGELFF. The CDR3 DNA follows: TGTGCCAGCAGCTGGGACGCCGGGGAGCTGTTTTTT.

This clonotype was counted at least ten times. The chain uses TRBV5-4 and TRBJ2-4; D is tentatively TRBD1 or TRBD2 (5 bases each). Looked up from germline, CDR1 is SGHNT and CDR2 is YYREEE (reference sequence). V gave up 5 bases and J gave up 0 bases, with 18 bases separating them. The CDR3 is made up of 17 amino acids. The CDR3 reads CASRARDDPGAKNIQYF. The CDR3 DNA reads TGTGCCAGCAGGGCCCGGGACGACCCGGGAGCCAAAAACATTCAGTACTTC.

Many counts were recorded for this clonotype. The chain recombines TRBV29-1 with TRBJ1-1, with 11 bases identical to TRBD1. J lost 2 bases, V lost 6 bases, and 8 bases had no gene match. Germline V gene sequence: CDR1 SQVTM, CDR2 ANQGSEA. The CDR3 spans 15 residues. The CDR3 spells CSVDGQGAGNTEAFF. CDR3 nucleotide sequence: TGCAGCGTCGACGGACAGGGGGCGGGTAACACTGAAGCTTTCTTT.

This clonotype was detected only a few times. The V and J genes are TRBV24-1 and TRBJ2-1; D call uncertain. Trimming took 2 bases from V and 3 from J, leaving 13 bases between them. The CDR3 loop spans 16 amino acids. Germline V gives CDR1 KGHDR, CDR2 SFDVKD. CDR3 DNA: TGTGCCACCAGTGATTCCCTAGTTTCGTTCTACAATGAGCAGTTCTTC. Amino acid sequence: CATSDSLVSFYNEQFF.

J is TRBJ1-2 and V is TRBV28; D remains unclear. There are 12 residues in the CDR3. Trimming removed 4 bases from V and 4 bases from J, with 7 bases in between. The V gene's germline CDR1 is MDHEN and CDR2 SYDVKM. CDR3 nucleotide sequence: TGTGCCAGCAGTTCGGTGGTCTATGGCTACACCTTC. Amino acid sequence: CASSSVVYGYTF.

This clonotype was seen many times. The junction departs from the called germline gene at one end, perhaps through a read error. The chain carries TRBV20-1 and TRBJ2-1; 10 bases are shared with TRBD2. Germline V gene lookup returns CDR1 DFQATT and CDR2 SNEGSKA (reference sequence). The CDR3 is made up of 12 amino acids. The CDR3 region is CSSSGSLDEQFF. Here the CDR3 DNA reads TGCAGTTCTAGCGGGAGTTTGGATGAGCAGTTCTTC.

This clonotype was detected a few times. V gene TRBV7-9 combines with J gene TRBJ2-1; no definite D call. Trimming removed 3 bases from V and 5 bases from J, with 8 bases in between. This CDR3 contains 13 residues. The V gene's germline CDR1 is SEHNR and CDR2 FQNEAQ (reference sequence). The CDR3 sequence is CASSFGQNNEQFF. For the CDR3, the DNA is TGTGCCAGCAGCTTCGGGCAGAACAATGAGCAGTTCTTC.

The rearrangement links TRBV6-2 or TRBV6-3 to TRBJ2-7; 8 bases line up with TRBD1. Germline V gene sequence: CDR1 MNHEY, CDR2 SVGEGT. This CDR3 is built from 12 residues. The ends lost 5 bases at V and 6 bases at J; junction bases unmatched: 3. CDR3 residues: CASSQTGGEQYF. In DNA form, the CDR3 reads TGTGCCAGCAGTCAAACAGGGGGCGAGCAGTACTTC.

This clonotype was detected ten times or more. The chain employs TRBV29-1 and TRBJ1-1; tentative D call: TRBD1 (6 bases). The CDR3 is 15 amino acids. Per germline, CDR1 SQVTM and CDR2 ANQGSEA. With 4 bases removed from V and 1 base from J, the gap between germline ends came to 16 bases. The CDR3 nucleotides are TGCAGCGTTGCCGCAATACAGGGCCAGAACACTGAAGCTTTCTTT. It encodes CSVAAIQGQNTEAFF.